One sample yielded the 2 T cell receptor beta chains listed below, sequenced in a study of blood T cells in healthy people across ages. Primed by a sample-barcoded 5' primer and a J-beta primer mix, a second PCR proceeded for about 7 to 11 cycles. A single record per CDR3 protein comes from TCRdb applying MiXCR to the 5' RACE reads. The sample lists 1.5 million to 2 million distinct CDR3 sequences, 49% occurring once. Sequencing was done on a sample of blood. The receptor set was obtained from a woman aged 35 to 49 in good health.

The genes are TRBV18 and TRBJ2-3; the D is unclear. The germline gives CDR1 KGHSH, CDR2 LQKENI. This CDR3 has 11 amino acids. Deletions cut 8 bases from V and 7 bases from J, with 10 bases between. CDR3 nucleotide sequence: TGTGCCAGCGACGACGCATATACGCAGTATTTT. This translates into CASDDAYTQYF.

In regard to this clonotype: A much bigger clone sits one base away, suggesting this may be a read error. The J gene is TRBJ1-6, the V gene TRBV4-3; D is unclear. Germline-derived CDR1 and CDR2 are LGHNA and YSLEER. The CDR3 consists of 16 residues. The germline V and J ends were trimmed by 0 bases and 0 bases, with 6 bases remaining between them. The CDR3 bases are TGCGCCAGCAGCCAAGACAGGCGCTCCTATAATTCACCCCTCCACTTT. It translates to CASSQDRRSYNSPLHF.